The 4 T cell receptor beta chains presented below share a single source sample, sequenced in a study of CD8+CD57+ T cells in acquired aplastic anemia listed by TCRdb under 2018. Flow cytometry had shown CD8+CD57+ cell expansion in the patients selected for sequencing. TCRdb names Illumina HiSeq 2000 as the instrument used. Genomic DNA served as template for TCR beta VDJ combination and CDR3 sequence profiling. The public reads were reprocessed in TCRdb via fastp at Q25 and MiXCR, keeping in-frame beta chains. Identical CDR3 protein sequences are pooled into one entry, listed with their most common genes and DNA. Recorded for this sample are about 98,000 distinct CDR3 sequences; about 66% of them occurred a single time. Around three fifths of the sample belongs to the ten largest clones. Sequenced material: sorted CD4+, CD8+, or CD8+CD57+ T cells (not recorded which) from PBMCs. The receptor source for this set is a human donor with aplastic anemia.

This clonotype was counted between two and nine times. V is TRBV6-1 and J is TRBJ1-6; D perhaps matches TRBD1 (5 bases). Trimming took off 8 bases at V and 13 bases at J, with 15 bases between the two ends. CDR3 length equals 12 residues. Germline loops: CDR1 MNHNS, CDR2 SASEGT. The CDR3 loop reads CASWAGTSPLHF. CDR3 nucleotide sequence: TGTGCCAGCTGGGCAGGGACTTCGCCCCTCCACTTT.

This chain links TRBV7-3 with TRBJ1-6; 7 bases line up with TRBD1. The V segment lost 5 bases and the J segment 5 bases; nucleotides outside the gene matches: 12. CDR3 size: 17 residues. Germline loops: CDR1 SGHTA, CDR2 FQGTGA. The CDR3 DNA sequence: TGTGCCAGCAGCCAAGCCCCGGACAGGACCCATAATTCACCCCTCCACTTT. As protein: CASSQAPDRTHNSPLHF.

This clonotype was seen only a few times. The chain combines TRBV2 with TRBJ2-7, with a possible D match to TRBD1 (6 bases). V lost 4 bases, J lost 3 bases, and 7 bases lay in between. The CDR3 extends over 12 amino acids. Germline-derived CDR1 and CDR2 are SNHLY and FYNNEI. CDR3 protein: CASSATGYEQYF. CDR3 in DNA: TGTGCCAGCAGTGCGACAGGCTACGAGCAGTACTTC.

V and J are TRBV20-1 and TRBJ1-6; D gene unclear. V lost 2 bases to trimming and J lost 7 bases, with 12 bases between them. CDR1 and CDR2 (germline): DFQATT, SNEGSKA (reference sequence). This CDR3 is built from 14 residues. The CDR3 reads CSARSGSENSPLHF. The CDR3 DNA follows: TGCAGTGCTAGATCTGGGTCCGAAAATTCACCCCTCCACTTT.